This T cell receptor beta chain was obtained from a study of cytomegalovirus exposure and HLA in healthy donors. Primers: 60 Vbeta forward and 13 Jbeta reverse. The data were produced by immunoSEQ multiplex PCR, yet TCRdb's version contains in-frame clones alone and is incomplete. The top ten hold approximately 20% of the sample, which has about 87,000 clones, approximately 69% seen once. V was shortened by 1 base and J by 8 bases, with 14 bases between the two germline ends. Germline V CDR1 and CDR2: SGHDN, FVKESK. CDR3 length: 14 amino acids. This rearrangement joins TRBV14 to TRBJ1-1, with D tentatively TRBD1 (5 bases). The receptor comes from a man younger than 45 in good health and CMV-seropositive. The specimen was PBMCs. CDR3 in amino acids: CASSQGSVGREAFF. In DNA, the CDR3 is TGTGCCAGCAGCCAAGGATCGGTGGGGCGGGAAGCTTTCTTT.